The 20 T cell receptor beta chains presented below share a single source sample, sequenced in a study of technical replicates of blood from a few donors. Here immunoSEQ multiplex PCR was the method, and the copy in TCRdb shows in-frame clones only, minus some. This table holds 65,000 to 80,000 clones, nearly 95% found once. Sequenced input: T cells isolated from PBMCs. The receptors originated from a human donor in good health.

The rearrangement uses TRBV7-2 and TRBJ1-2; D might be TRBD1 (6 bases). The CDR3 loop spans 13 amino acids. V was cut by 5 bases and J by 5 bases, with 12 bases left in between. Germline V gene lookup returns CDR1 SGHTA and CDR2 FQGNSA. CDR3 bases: TGTGCCAGCAGCACCGACAGGTCTTATGGCTACACCTTC. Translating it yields CASSTDRSYGYTF.

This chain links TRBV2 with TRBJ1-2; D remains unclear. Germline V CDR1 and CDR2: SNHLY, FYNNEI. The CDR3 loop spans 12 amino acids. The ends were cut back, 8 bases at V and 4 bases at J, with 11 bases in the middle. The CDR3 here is CASLDGSYGYTF. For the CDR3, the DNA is TGTGCCAGCCTGGACGGGAGCTATGGCTACACCTTC.

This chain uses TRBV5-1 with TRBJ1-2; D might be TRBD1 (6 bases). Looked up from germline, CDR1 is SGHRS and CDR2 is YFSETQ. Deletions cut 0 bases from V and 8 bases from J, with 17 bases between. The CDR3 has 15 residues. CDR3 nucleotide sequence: TGCGCCAGCAGCTTGGAAGCCTGGGACATCTGGGGCTACACCTTC. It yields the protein CASSLEAWDIWGYTF.

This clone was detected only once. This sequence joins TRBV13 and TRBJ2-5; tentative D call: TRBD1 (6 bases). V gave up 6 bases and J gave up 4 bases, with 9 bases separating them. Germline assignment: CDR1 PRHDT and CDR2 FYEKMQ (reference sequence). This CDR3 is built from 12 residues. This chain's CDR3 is CASRGRGETQYF. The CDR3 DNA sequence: TGTGCCAGCAGGGGCAGGGGAGAGACCCAGTACTTC.

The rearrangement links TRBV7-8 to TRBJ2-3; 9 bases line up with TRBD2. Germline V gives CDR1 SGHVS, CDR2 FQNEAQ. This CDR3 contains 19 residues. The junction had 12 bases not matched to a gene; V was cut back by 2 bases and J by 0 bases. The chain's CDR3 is CASSLFSSGGRGSTDTQYF. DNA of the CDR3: TGTGCCAGCAGCTTATTTTCTTCTGGCGGGAGGGGCAGCACAGATACGCAGTATTTT.

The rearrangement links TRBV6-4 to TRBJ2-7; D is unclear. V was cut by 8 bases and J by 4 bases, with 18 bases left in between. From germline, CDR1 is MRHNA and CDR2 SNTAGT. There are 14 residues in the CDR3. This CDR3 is CASAEESFGYEQYF. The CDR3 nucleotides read TGTGCCAGCGCTGAGGAAAGCTTTGGATACGAGCAGTACTTC.

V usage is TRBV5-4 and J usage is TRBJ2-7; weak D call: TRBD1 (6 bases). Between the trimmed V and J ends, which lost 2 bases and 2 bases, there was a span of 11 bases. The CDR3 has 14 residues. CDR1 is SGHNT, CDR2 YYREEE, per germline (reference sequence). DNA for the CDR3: TGTGCCAGCAGCTTTGCGGACAGAACCTACGAGCAGTACTTC. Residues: CASSFADRTYEQYF.

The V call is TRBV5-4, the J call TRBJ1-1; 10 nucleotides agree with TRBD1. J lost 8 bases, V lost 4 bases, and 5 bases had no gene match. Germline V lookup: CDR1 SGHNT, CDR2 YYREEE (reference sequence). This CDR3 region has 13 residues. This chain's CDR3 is CASSQTGGAEAFF. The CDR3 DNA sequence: TGTGCCAGCAGCCAGACAGGGGGCGCGGAAGCTTTCTTT. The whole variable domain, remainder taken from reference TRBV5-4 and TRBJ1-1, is ETGVTQSPTHLIKTRGQQVTLRCSSQSGHNTVSWYQQALGQGPQFIFQYYREEENGRGNFPPRFSGLQFPNYSSELNVNALELDDSALYLCASSQTGGAEAFFGQGTRLTVV.

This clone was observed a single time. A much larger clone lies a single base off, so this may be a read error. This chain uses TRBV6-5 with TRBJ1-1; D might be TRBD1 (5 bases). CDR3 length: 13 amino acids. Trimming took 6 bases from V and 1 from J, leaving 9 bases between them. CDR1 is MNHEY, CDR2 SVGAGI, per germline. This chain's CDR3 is CASSLDRNTEAFF. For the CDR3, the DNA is TGTGCCAGCAGCCTAGACAGGAACACTGAAGCTTTCTTT.

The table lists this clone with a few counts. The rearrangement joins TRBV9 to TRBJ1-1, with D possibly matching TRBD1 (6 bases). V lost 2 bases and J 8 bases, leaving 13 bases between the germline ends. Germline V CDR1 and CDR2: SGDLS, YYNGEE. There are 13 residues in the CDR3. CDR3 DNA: TGTGCCAGCAGCGTGACCACCGGGACAGAAGCTTTCTTT. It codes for CASSVTTGTEAFF. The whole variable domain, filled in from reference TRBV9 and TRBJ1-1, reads DSGVTQTPKHLITATGQRVTLRCSPRSGDLSVYWYQQSLDQGLQFLIQYYNGEERAKGNILERFSAQQFPDLHSELNLSSLELGDSALYFCASSVTTGTEAFFGQGTRLTVV.

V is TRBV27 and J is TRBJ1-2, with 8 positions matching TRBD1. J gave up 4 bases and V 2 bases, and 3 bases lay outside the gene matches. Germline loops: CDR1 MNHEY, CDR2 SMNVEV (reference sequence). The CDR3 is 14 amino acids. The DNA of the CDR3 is TGTGCCAGCAGTTTAAGAGGACAGGGCTATGGCTACACCTTC. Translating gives CASSLRGQGYGYTF.

The CDR3 spells CASSYILAGANEQFF. The DNA of the CDR3 is TGTGCCAGCAGTTACATTTTAGCGGGAGCCAATGAGCAGTTCTTC. The rearrangement joins TRBV6-5 to TRBJ2-1; 9 bases match TRBD2. From germline, CDR1 is MNHEY and CDR2 SVGAGI. V dropped 2 bases and J dropped 6; count of bases not matched to a gene: 5. The CDR3 has 15 residues.

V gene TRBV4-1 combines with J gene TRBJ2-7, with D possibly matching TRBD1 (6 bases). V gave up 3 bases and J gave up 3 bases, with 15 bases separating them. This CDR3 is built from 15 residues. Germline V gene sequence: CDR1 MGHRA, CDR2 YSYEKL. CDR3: CASSHRQAGIYEQYF. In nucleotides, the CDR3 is TGCGCCAGCAGCCATAGACAGGCTGGGATCTACGAGCAGTACTTC.

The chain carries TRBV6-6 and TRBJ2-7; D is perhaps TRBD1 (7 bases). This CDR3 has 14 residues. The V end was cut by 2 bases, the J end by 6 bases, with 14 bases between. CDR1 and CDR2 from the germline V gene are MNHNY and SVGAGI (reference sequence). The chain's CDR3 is CASSYVGQGGEQYF. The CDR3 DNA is TGTGCCAGCAGTTACGTGGGCCAGGGGGGCGAGCAGTACTTC.

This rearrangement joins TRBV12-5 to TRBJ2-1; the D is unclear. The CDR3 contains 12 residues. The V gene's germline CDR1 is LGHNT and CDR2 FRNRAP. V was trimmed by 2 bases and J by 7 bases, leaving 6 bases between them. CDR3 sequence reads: CASGLLRNEQFF. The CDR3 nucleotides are TGTGCTAGTGGTTTGCTCAGAAATGAGCAGTTCTTC.

The CDR3 region is CAWGGIEQYF. DNA for the CDR3: TGTGCCTGGGGGGGGATCGAGCAGTACTTC. The rearrangement links TRBV30 to TRBJ2-7; the D gene is possibly TRBD2 (6 bases). V was pared by 5 bases and J by 6 bases, with 8 bases between. CDR3 length: 10 residues. Germline CDR1 GTSNPN, CDR2 SVGIG (reference sequence).

The CDR3 coding sequence is TGTGCCAGCAGTCTGCCGGGACAGGTCTATGGCTACACCTTC. This encodes CASSLPGQVYGYTF. J is TRBJ1-2 and V is TRBV28; 8 nucleotides agree with TRBD1. Trimming took 5 bases from V and 4 from J; bases not matched to a gene: 6. The CDR3 spans 14 residues. CDR1 is MDHEN and CDR2 is SYDVKM in the germline V gene.

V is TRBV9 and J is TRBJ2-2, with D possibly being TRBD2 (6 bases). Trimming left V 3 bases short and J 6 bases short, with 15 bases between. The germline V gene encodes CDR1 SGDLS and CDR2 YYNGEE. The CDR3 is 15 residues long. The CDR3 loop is CASSGQQTSPGELFF. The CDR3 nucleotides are TGTGCCAGCAGCGGTCAACAGACTAGTCCCGGGGAGCTGTTTTTT.

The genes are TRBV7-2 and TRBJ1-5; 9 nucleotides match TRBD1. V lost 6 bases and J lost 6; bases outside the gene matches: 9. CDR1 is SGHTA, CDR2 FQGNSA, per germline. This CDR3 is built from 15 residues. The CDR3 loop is CASSLTGGAGQPQHF. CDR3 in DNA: TGTGCCAGCAGTTTGACAGGGGGAGCCGGTCAGCCCCAGCATTTT.

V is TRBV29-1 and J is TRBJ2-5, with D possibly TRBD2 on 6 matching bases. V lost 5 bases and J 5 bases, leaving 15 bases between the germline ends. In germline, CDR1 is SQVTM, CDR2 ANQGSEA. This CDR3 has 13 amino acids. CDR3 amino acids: CSVPTSYGETQYF. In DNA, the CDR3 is TGCAGCGTTCCCACTAGCTACGGGGAGACCCAGTACTTC.